These T cell receptor beta chains were read from a single sample in a study of T cell repertoires in cytomegalovirus infection. Each CDR3 protein gets one entry after TCRdb re-called the reads with MiXCR. The profile shows some 590,000 distinct CDR3 sequences, roughly 42% of them singletons. No antigen has been identified for these receptors. The material sequenced was cultured PBMCs, taken from culture after CMV antigen stimulation. The receptors were gathered from a human donor in good health (CMV status not recorded). Some clones in this sample may be carry-over from other donors' samples. Each CDR3 is given with its conserved first and last residue. D genes are given only for firm matches. Expanded clones are given a class, and other clones once, few, many or no size at all.

D	length	V	size	J	CDR3	DNA
TRBD2	16	TRBV6-1	-	TRBJ2-4	CASKGIAGAGPNIQYF	TGTGCCAGCAAGGGGATAGCGGGAGCTGGCCCGAACATTCAGTACTTC
-	15	TRBV12-3/TRBV12-4	-	TRBJ2-1	CASSSRLVGINEQFF	TGTGCCAGCAGTTCAAGACTAGTGGGGATCAATGAGCAGTTCTTC
TRBD1	14	TRBV20-1	once	TRBJ2-3	CSALTGGVTDTQYF	TGCAGTGCCTTAACAGGGGGTGTCACAGATACGCAGTATTTT
-	12	TRBV27	once	TRBJ1-1	CASRLGNTEAFF	TGTGCCAGCAGGCTCGGGAACACTGAAGCTTTCTTT
TRBD2	16	TRBV5-5	few	TRBJ2-3	CASSPGRGGTTDTQYF	TGTGCCAGCAGCCCTGGGCGGGGGGGAACCACAGATACGCAGTATTTT
-	16	TRBV27	-	TRBJ2-7	CASSEGWLARSYEQYF	TGTGCCAGCAGTGAGGGATGGCTAGCGAGATCCTACGAGCAGTACTTC
-	14	TRBV12-5	few	TRBJ1-4	CASGTGTRTEKLFF	TGTGCTAGTGGTACCGGGACCCGGACTGAAAAACTGTTTTTT
-	13	TRBV7-9	many	TRBJ2-5	CASSRGGQETQYF	TGTGCCAGCAGTCGTGGGGGCCAAGAGACCCAGTACTTC
TRBD1	15	TRBV19	few	TRBJ1-1	CASSHPGQTYTEAFF	TGTGCCAGTAGTCACCCGGGACAGACCTACACTGAAGCTTTCTTT
-	13	TRBV2	-	TRBJ2-1	CASSDERNNEQFF	TGTGCCAGCAGTGACGAGCGGAACAATGAGCAGTTCTTC
-	15	TRBV19	few	TRBJ1-6	CASSTGSSYNSPLHF	TGTGCCAGTTCAACAGGGAGCTCCTATAATTCACCCCTCCACTTT
-	19	TRBV7-3	-	TRBJ2-3	CASGLELANSLLGADTQYF	TGTGCCAGCGGCTTAGAACTAGCCAACTCACTCTTGGGCGCAGATACGCAGTATTTT
-	16	TRBV7-9	few	TRBJ1-4	CASSNVKPDLWEKLFF	TGTGCCAGCAGCAACGTAAAACCGGACCTTTGGGAAAAACTGTTTTTT
-	15	TRBV7-2	many	TRBJ1-6	CASSPVGEDNSPLHF	TGTGCCAGCAGCCCCGTGGGGGAGGACAATTCACCCCTCCACTTT
TRBD1	15	TRBV12-3/TRBV12-4	-	TRBJ2-3	CASSLGQALTDTQYF	TGTGCCAGCAGTTTGGGACAGGCGCTCACAGATACGCAGTATTTT
-	16	TRBV7-8	-	TRBJ2-1	CASSLFTGSSYNEQFF	TGTGCCAGCAGCTTATTTACAGGAAGCTCCTACAATGAGCAGTTCTTC
-	14	TRBV7-9	-	TRBJ1-1	CASLRGRMNTEAFF	TGTGCCAGCCTCCGAGGTCGGATGAACACTGAAGCTTTCTTT
-	18	TRBV7-6	few	TRBJ1-3	CASSLAGDLLGGGNTIYF	TGTGCCAGCAGCTTAGCGGGGGACCTCCTGGGTGGAGGAAACACCATATATTTT
-	15	TRBV7-2	many	TRBJ2-3	CASSLELVYTDTQYF	TGTGCCAGCAGCTTAGAGTTGGTCTACACAGATACGCAGTATTTT
-	17	TRBV6-1	-	TRBJ2-4	CASSDSLPRKAKNIQYF	TGTGCCAGCAGTGACTCCTTACCCAGGAAAGCCAAAAACATTCAGTACTTC
-	14	TRBV11-2	-	TRBJ2-5	CASSIGFTVETQYF	TGTGCCAGCAGCATAGGGTTTACGGTCGAGACCCAGTACTTC
TRBD1	15	TRBV18	-	TRBJ2-5	CASSPPTGGRETQYF	TGTGCCAGCTCACCACCGACAGGGGGGAGAGAGACCCAGTACTTC
-	16	TRBV4-1	-	TRBJ2-7	CASSLLAGTSLLEQYF	TGCGCCAGCAGCCTACTTGCCGGGACATCCTTACTTGAGCAGTACTTC
TRBD2	14	TRBV7-2	-	TRBJ2-5	CASSFRQGGETQYF	TGTGCCAGCAGCTTTAGGCAGGGAGGGGAGACCCAGTACTTC
TRBD1	15	TRBV27	few	TRBJ2-3	CASSPDRVARGTQYF	TGTGCCAGCAGTCCAGACAGGGTGGCCAGGGGTACGCAGTATTTT
TRBD1	13	TRBV7-9	few	TRBJ1-2	CASSGTGIYGYTF	TGTGCCAGTTCCGGGACAGGGATCTATGGCTACACCTTC
TRBD2	15	TRBV7-8	-	TRBJ2-7	CASSLERGRASEQYF	TGTGCCAGCAGCTTAGAGCGGGGGAGGGCCTCCGAGCAGTACTTC
-	15	TRBV7-2	many	TRBJ2-5	CASSLNPGRKETQYF	TGTGCCAGCAGCTTAAATCCCGGGAGAAAGGAGACCCAGTACTTC
-	16	TRBV7-8	many	TRBJ2-7	CASSLARGTSSYEQYF	TGTGCCAGCAGCTTAGCGCGGGGCACCAGCTCCTACGAGCAGTACTTC